This TCR beta chain emerged from a study of OX40 agonist ivuxolimab in advanced cancers. Germline loops: CDR1 SGHAT, CDR2 FQNNGV. V was pared by 1 base and J by 6 bases, with 4 bases of the junction left unmatched. There are 16 residues in the CDR3. Sampling of blood occurred at baseline, cycle 4 day 1, and cycle 7 day 1. Study observations and caveats: Relative to CD4+, CD8+ T cells held more expanded clones on average. Part of the nonresponder group also had normalized T-cell clonal expansion that was low. Doses of 0.1 to 3.0 mg/kg were accompanied by clonal expansion of CD4+ and CD8+ blood T cells by week 6.

A word on this clone: Antigen: not known.

Measured with immunoSEQ multiplex PCR; TCRdb has only the in-frame clones, and not every one. The profile shows about 58,000 clones, approximately 82% of them singletons. The sequenced sample was CD4+ or CD8+ T cells sorted from blood, obtained in a trial of the OX40 agonist ivuxolimab. This sequence originates from an adult with an advanced solid tumor such as melanoma, head and neck, liver or kidney cancer. The chain links TRBV11-2 to TRBJ2-3; 13 bases map to TRBD2. The CDR3 sequence is CASSLGTSGGGDTQYF. CDR3 sequence (DNA): TGTGCCAGCAGCTTAGGGACTAGCGGGGGAGGGGATACGCAGTATTTT.